The subject of this entry is one T cell receptor beta chain. Its target is not known. The sample originates from a study of shared clonotypes between healthy human individuals. Study-wide background: Three plates were used per donor for CD4 naive, three for CD4 memory, two for CD8 naive and one for CD8 memory.

Overall study findings and caveats: Rarefaction analysis demonstrated incomplete sorted-subset sequencing notwithstanding large depth. Having only a few donors restricted how much genetic and exposure-history diversity was captured.

In the sorted-subset replicate PCRs, around 220 ng DNA, around 32,000 T cell genomes, was used. Repertoires were generated with immunoSEQ multiplex PCR, while TCRdb's copy carries only in-frame clones and drops some. The sample holds over a million clones; 60% to 80% are singletons and the top ten take around 1.4%. V lost 7 bases and J lost 7, with 17 bases in between. The length of the CDR3 is 14 residues. The germline V gene encodes CDR1 MNHNS and CDR2 SASEGT. This TCR was recovered from a man between 18 and 29 years old in good health. Material for sequencing was memory CD4+ T cells sorted from blood. Regarding subset: CD45RA-negative fraction. V gene TRBV6-1 combines with J gene TRBJ2-1; a weak D match, TRBD2 (6 bases). The CDR3 sequence: CASNGGLRLNEQFF. The CDR3 DNA reads as TGTGCCAGCAACGGGGGACTCCGCTTGAATGAGCAGTTCTTC.